This T cell receptor beta chain was recovered during a study of T cells in Graves' hyperthyroidism and ophthalmopathy. The CDR3 runs 12 residues. Trimming cost V 0 bases and J 4 bases, with 4 bases left between them. Germline values: CDR1 SGDLS, CDR2 YYNGEE. The study defined stable Graves' hyperthyroidism as no ophthalmopathy progression within 18 months. The PBMCs were taken from around 9 ml of fresh peripheral blood. In its sample, this clonotype was seen many times. Amplified regions were TCR beta CDR3 sequences from RNA transcripts. The HTBI primer set was used in a first-round RT-PCR of the TCR CDR3. TCRdb re-called the multiplex PCR reads through MiXCR, storing one row per CDR3 protein. Counted here are 460,000 or so distinct CDR3 sequences, approximately 15% occurring once; the ten biggest clones make up 17%.

The sequenced material came from blood. The clonotype originates from a woman younger than 30 with Graves' hyperthyroidism. The chain is built from TRBV9 and TRBJ1-2; D is undetermined. The CDR3, as DNA: TGTGCCAGCAGCGTAGCATCCTATGGCTACACCTTC. Protein: CASSVASYGYTF.